Following are 21 T cell receptor beta chains from one sample sequenced in a study of blood T cell repertoires in COVID-19. The protocol was immunoSEQ multiplex PCR, while the TCRdb copy is restricted to in-frame clones and leaves out a portion. The table records hundreds of thousands of clones, roughly 90% of them present only once. The sequenced material came from peripheral blood. These receptors all come from a man aged 40-49 years with acute or convalescent COVID-19.

The chain combines TRBV19 with TRBJ2-3, with D maybe TRBD2 (6 bases). Germline-derived CDR1 and CDR2 are LNHDA and SQIVND (reference sequence). The CDR3 loop spans 13 amino acids. V was shortened by 4 bases and J by 3 bases, with 8 bases between the two germline ends. The CDR3: CASSTGGTDTQYF. CDR3 nucleotide sequence: TGTGCCAGTAGTACTGGGGGGACAGATACGCAGTATTTT.

V is TRBV2 and J is TRBJ1-5; a possible D gene is TRBD1 (5 bases). This CDR3 region has 15 residues. Germline V gives CDR1 SNHLY, CDR2 FYNNEI. V was cut by 6 bases and J by 0 bases, with 12 bases left in between. This CDR3 reads CASRGQIDSNQPQHF. CDR3 DNA: TGTGCCAGCAGGGGGCAGATTGATAGCAATCAGCCCCAGCATTTT.

The CDR3 sequence is CASSQVAQETQYF. CDR3 nucleotide sequence: TGCGCCAGCAGCCAAGTCGCACAGGAGACCCAGTACTTC. The chain carries TRBV4-1 and TRBJ2-5; no firm D call. The CDR3 length is 13 residues. Germline V gene lookup returns CDR1 MGHRA and CDR2 YSYEKL. Trimming removed 1 base from V and 5 bases from J, with 8 bases in between.

This chain uses TRBV4-1 with TRBJ2-4; 10 nucleotides match TRBD1. V was pared by 4 bases and J by 7 bases, with 10 bases of the junction left unmatched. CDR3 length: 16 residues. From germline, CDR1 is MGHRA and CDR2 YSYEKL. As DNA, the CDR3 is TGCGCCAGCAGCCCCCCAACCGGGACAGGGGTGAACATTCAGTACTTC. As protein: CASSPPTGTGVNIQYF.

The chain couples TRBV6-2 or TRBV6-3 to TRBJ2-1; a weak D match, TRBD2 (6 bases). The CDR3 is made up of 15 amino acids. The V end lost 4 bases, the J end lost 0 bases, and 10 bases lay between the germline ends. The V gene's germline CDR1 is MNHEY and CDR2 SVGEGT. CDR3 region: CASSSRGSSYNEQFF. CDR3 DNA sequence: TGTGCCAGCAGTTCTCGGGGGAGCTCCTACAATGAGCAGTTCTTC.

Regarding this clone: Other DNA sequences in the sample encode the same CDR3. V gene TRBV30 combines with J gene TRBJ2-3; 9 bases line up with TRBD1. V shed 5 bases, J shed 1 base, and the junction held 4 bases outside the gene matches. The CDR3 spans 14 residues. Germline lookup yields CDR1 GTSNPN and CDR2 SVGIG (reference sequence). The CDR3 spells CAWEQGAGTDTQYF. CDR3 nucleotides: TGTGCCTGGGAACAGGGGGCGGGCACAGATACGCAGTATTTT. The complete variable domain, with remaining parts taken from reference TRBV30 and TRBJ2-3, reads SQTIHQWPATLVQPVGSPLSLECTVEGTSNPNLYWYRQAAGRGLQLLFYSVGIGQISSEVPQNLSASRPQDRQFILSSKKLLLSDSGFYLCAWEQGAGTDTQYFGPGTRLTVL.

V usage is TRBV27 and J usage is TRBJ2-7; the match to TRBD2 covers 9 bases. Unmatched junction bases numbered 4, after V lost 0 bases and J lost 1 base. This CDR3 is 16 amino acids long. Per germline, CDR1 MNHEY and CDR2 SMNVEV (reference sequence). In nucleotides, the CDR3 is TGTGCCAGCAGTTTATCCGCGACTAGCGGATCCTACGAGCAGTACTTC. It specifies CASSLSATSGSYEQYF.

The V and J genes are TRBV2 and TRBJ2-5; D is ambiguous. Per the germline V gene, CDR1 is SNHLY and CDR2 is FYNNEI. V lost 6 bases, J lost 1 base, and 9 bases lay in between. The CDR3 is 13 residues long. The CDR3 DNA is TGTGCCAGCAGCCAGACACGCCAAGAGACCCAGTACTTC. Translation: CASSQTRQETQYF.

The table lists this clone with a count of one. The rearrangement links TRBV12-3 or TRBV12-4 to TRBJ1-2, with TRBD1 as a possible D gene (6 bases). V gave up 2 bases and J gave up 7 bases, with 11 bases separating them. The CDR3 consists of 13 residues. CDR3 residues: CASSLRGFGGYTF. For the CDR3, the DNA is TGTGCCAGCAGTTTAAGGGGGTTCGGTGGCTACACCTTC.

The CDR3 loop reads CASSLANSPGHSYEQYF. The CDR3 DNA reads as TGTGCCAGCAGCTTAGCTAACTCCCCGGGACACTCCTACGAGCAGTACTTC. The rearrangement uses TRBV7-9 and TRBJ2-7, with a possible D match to TRBD1 (6 bases). The CDR3 is made up of 17 amino acids. The germline V gene encodes CDR1 SEHNR and CDR2 FQNEAQ (reference sequence). The germline V and J ends were trimmed by 0 bases and 0 bases, with 15 bases remaining between them.

V is TRBV7-8 and J is TRBJ2-3; D might be TRBD2 (5 bases). The germline V gene has CDR1 SGHVS and CDR2 FQNEAQ. V was trimmed by 5 bases and J by 10 bases, leaving 19 bases between them. The CDR3 spans 14 residues. The CDR3 DNA is TGTGCCAGCAGCCTGGTGGGCGGGCCCCGGGCGCAGTATTTT. Its protein product is CASSLVGGPRAQYF.

V and J are TRBV11-2 and TRBJ2-7, with TRBD2 as a possible D gene (7 bases). Germline V gene sequence: CDR1 SGHAT, CDR2 FQNNGV. Trimming shortened V by 0 bases and J by 4 bases, and 16 bases separated the two germline ends. The CDR3 sequence is 16 residues long. Here the CDR3 DNA reads TGTGCCAGCAGCTTAGAACCGGGGGGCGGACTGTACGAGCAGTACTTC. This sequence encodes CASSLEPGGGLYEQYF.

This chain links TRBV28 with TRBJ1-1; TRBD1 aligns across 12 bases. The CDR3 length is 16 residues. Germline V lookup: CDR1 MDHEN, CDR2 SYDVKM. The V segment lost 5 bases and the J segment 3 bases; nucleotides outside the gene matches: 7. CDR3 nucleotides: TGTGCCAGCAGTACCCGGGACAGGGGGCCATACACTGAAGCTTTCTTT. This sequence encodes CASSTRDRGPYTEAFF.

The rearrangement uses TRBV19 and TRBJ1-2; 8 bases are shared with TRBD1. V lost 3 bases and J lost 2; bases outside the gene matches: 5. Germline CDR1 is LNHDA and CDR2 is SQIVND (reference sequence). This CDR3 is built from 15 residues. CDR3 residues: CASSIAGGRNYGYTF. CDR3 nucleotide sequence: TGTGCCAGTAGTATTGCAGGGGGCCGGAACTATGGCTACACCTTC.

The V gene is TRBV12-3 or TRBV12-4, the J gene TRBJ1-2; the D gene is possibly TRBD1 (6 bases). The ends were cut back, 5 bases at V and 7 bases at J, with 8 bases in the middle. CDR3 length: 11 amino acids. CDR3: CASSTGLGYTF. CDR3 DNA: TGTGCCAGCAGTACAGGGCTTGGCTACACCTTC.

The gene calls are TRBV19 and TRBJ2-7, with 7 bases lining up with TRBD2. Germline lookup yields CDR1 LNHDA and CDR2 SQIVND (reference sequence). The length of the CDR3 is 14 residues. The junction had 12 bases not matched to a gene; V was cut back by 7 bases and J by 6 bases. The CDR3, as DNA: TGTGCCAGTACTGATGGGCGGGGGATTAGCGAGCAGTACTTC. Residues: CASTDGRGISEQYF.

This chain links TRBV2 with TRBJ2-5; TRBD2 might be the D (6 bases). The germline CDR1 and CDR2 sequences are SNHLY and FYNNEI. The CDR3 runs to 14 residues. Deletions cut 6 bases from V and 5 bases from J, with 16 bases between. The CDR3 bases are TGTGCCAGCAGATTGGAGGGGCGTCCGGAGACCCAGTACTTC. Its protein is CASRLEGRPETQYF.

The V call is TRBV6-5, the J call TRBJ1-2, with TRBD1 matching over 8 bases. Germline V gene sequence: CDR1 MNHEY, CDR2 SVGAGI. The junction had 4 bases not matched to a gene; V was cut back by 6 bases and J by 4 bases. The CDR3 runs 13 residues. Here the CDR3 DNA reads TGTGCCAGCAGGGTGACAGGGGCCTATGGCTACACCTTC. It codes for CASRVTGAYGYTF.

J is TRBJ1-4 and V is TRBV28; 7 bases are shared with TRBD1. Germline V gene lookup returns CDR1 MDHEN and CDR2 SYDVKM. The length of the CDR3 is 17 residues. V shed 6 bases and J 0 bases; nucleotides not matched to a gene: 10. The chain's CDR3 is CASSQGTVYATNEKLFF. CDR3 DNA sequence: TGTGCCAGCAGCCAGGGGACAGTTTATGCAACTAATGAAAAACTGTTTTTT.

The rearrangement links TRBV19 to TRBJ1-3; TRBD1 matches at 7 bases. J gave up 3 bases and V 5 bases, and 7 bases lay outside the gene matches. The germline gives CDR1 LNHDA, CDR2 SQIVND (reference sequence). This CDR3 region has 15 residues. The CDR3 sequence is CASSRTGERGNTIYF. The CDR3 coding sequence is TGTGCCAGTAGTCGTACAGGGGAACGTGGAAACACCATATATTTT.

The sample holds many counts of this clone. V usage is TRBV7-9 and J usage is TRBJ1-6; weak D call: TRBD1 (5 bases). CDR1 SEHNR and CDR2 FQNEAQ come from the germline V gene (reference sequence). The CDR3 runs 16 residues. Trimming removed 2 bases at V and 8 bases at J, with 16 bases between. The CDR3 sequence is CASSLSGPLWDSPLHF. In DNA form, the CDR3 reads TGTGCCAGCAGCTTATCAGGGCCGTTGTGGGATTCACCCCTCCACTTT.